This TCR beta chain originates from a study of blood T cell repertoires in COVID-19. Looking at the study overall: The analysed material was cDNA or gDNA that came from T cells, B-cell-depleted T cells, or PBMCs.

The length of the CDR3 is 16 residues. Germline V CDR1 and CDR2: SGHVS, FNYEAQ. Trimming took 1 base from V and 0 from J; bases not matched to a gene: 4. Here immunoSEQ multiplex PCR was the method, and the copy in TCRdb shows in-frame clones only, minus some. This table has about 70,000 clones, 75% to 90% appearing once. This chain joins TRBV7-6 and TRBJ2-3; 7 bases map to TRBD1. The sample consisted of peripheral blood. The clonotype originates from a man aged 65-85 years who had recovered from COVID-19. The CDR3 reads CASSLDRGTSTDTQYF. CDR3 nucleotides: TGTGCCAGCAGCTTAGACAGGGGAACTAGCACAGATACGCAGTATTTT.